This is a list of T cell receptor beta chains from one sample in a study of vaccination and CD4 T cells after COVID-19. TCRdb used MiXCR to reprocess the PCR reads, holding one entry per CDR3 protein. This sample has 3,500 to 4,500 distinct CDR3 sequences, with approximately 20% found just once. Antigens for these TCRs are unknown. Specimen: CD4+ T cells from blood, cultured in vitro. These receptors all stem from a human donor in good health. Each CDR3 is given with its conserved first and last residue. D genes are given only for firm matches. Size values are once, few and many counts, or a class for expanded clones, and some rows have none.

TRBJ2-2	TRBV9	few	NA	TGTGCCAGCAGCGTAGGGACCGGGGAGCTGTTTTTT	CASSVGTGELFF
TRBJ1-5	TRBV7-2	few	NA	TGTGCCAGCAGCCCCGCCACTATTGAGCCCCAGCATTTT	CASSPATIEPQHF
TRBJ2-7	TRBV7-3	NA	TRBD2	TGTGCCAGCAGCCCAAGCGGGGGTAGCTCCTACGAGCAGTACTTC	CASSPSGGSSYEQYF
TRBJ1-2	TRBV10-3	NA	TRBD1	TGTGCCATCAGAGCACGAACAGGGGCCAACTATGGCTACACCTTC	CAIRARTGANYGYTF
TRBJ1-5	TRBV28	medium-sized	NA	TGTGCCAGCAGTCCGGGTATAGGGGGGCGCAATCAGCCCCAGCATTTT	CASSPGIGGRNQPQHF
TRBJ2-5	TRBV7-7	NA	NA	TGTGCCAGCAGCTTAGGAGCCCCCGGGGGAGTAGAGACCCAGTACTTC	CASSLGAPGGVETQYF
TRBJ2-7	TRBV12-3/TRBV12-4	NA	TRBD2	TGTGCCAGCAGCCAACGGGCCCCTTTTAGAACGGGAGGGCCGGAGGGCCACGAGCAGTACTTC	CASSQRAPFRTGGPEGHEQYF
TRBJ2-1	TRBV7-2	few	NA	TGTGCCAGCAGCTTATCGGGGGCGGTGACGAAGCAGTTCTTC	CASSLSGAVTKQFF
TRBJ1-2	TRBV20-1	medium-sized	TRBD1	TGCAGTGCTAGACGACAGGGACAAGATGGCTACACCTTC	CSARRQGQDGYTF
TRBJ1-5	TRBV28	NA	NA	TGTGCCAGCAGTTTATTGGCTGGTCAGCCCCAGCATTTT	CASSLLAGQPQHF
TRBJ2-1	TRBV9	NA	NA	TGTGCCAGCAGCGGGGGGCGGACAGTTTTAAATGAGCAGTTCTTC	CASSGGRTVLNEQFF
TRBJ2-2	TRBV19	few	TRBD2	TGTGCCAGTGCTAGCGGGGATGCGAACACCGGGGAGCTGTTTTTT	CASASGDANTGELFF
TRBJ1-1	TRBV30	few	NA	TGTGCCTGGAGTGTTTCTGGGCTTGAAGCTTTCTTT	CAWSVSGLEAFF
TRBJ2-5	TRBV20-1	few	TRBD2	TGCAGTGCTAGAGATCCAGCGGGGGGTCAGGAGACCCAGTACTTC	CSARDPAGGQETQYF
TRBJ2-2	TRBV7-7	NA	TRBD2	TGTGCTAGCAGCCCGGGAGGAGGGGAGCTGTTTTTT	CASSPGGGELFF
TRBJ2-1	TRBV7-2	few	TRBD2	TGTGCCAGCAGCTTGCGGCTAGCGGGGGGACACGAGCAGTTCTTC	CASSLRLAGGHEQFF
TRBJ1-1	TRBV19	NA	TRBD1	TGTGCCAGTAGCCAGGACAGGGGGATTAACACTGAAGCTTTCTTT	CASSQDRGINTEAFF
TRBJ2-7	TRBV15	large	TRBD1	TGTGCCACCAGCAGAGTCAAAGGGGGCGCGGACGAGCAGTACTTC	CATSRVKGGADEQYF
TRBJ2-1	TRBV7-9	few	TRBD2	TGTGCCAGCAGCTTAGCGCTAGCGGGTACCTACAATGAGCAGTTCTTC	CASSLALAGTYNEQFF
TRBJ2-5	TRBV28	NA	NA	TGTGCCAGCGGACGGGGGCAAGAGACCCAGTACTTC	CASGRGQETQYF
TRBJ1-6	TRBV16	NA	NA	TGTGCCAGCAGCCAGAGTAGGGGAAGTAATTCACCCCTCCACTTT	CASSQSRGSNSPLHF
TRBJ2-1	TRBV6-4	NA	TRBD2	TGTGCCAGCAGTGACCGGGGGGGGCGGAGGGATGGGCAGTTCTTC	CASSDRGGRRDGQFF
TRBJ2-2	TRBV10-3	NA	NA	TGTGCCATCAGTTCGCAGGGGTCCTCGGGCGGGGAGCTGTTTTTT	CAISSQGSSGGELFF
TRBJ1-1	TRBV15	NA	NA	TGTGCCACCAGCAGAGATCAGGGTATAGGAGCTTTCTTT	CATSRDQGIGAFF
TRBJ2-1	TRBV6-4	few	NA	TGTGCCCCCCGGCGGGATAAGGGTAGTAGAAATGAGCAGTTCTTC	CAPRRDKGSRNEQFF
TRBJ1-5	TRBV10-2	NA	NA	TGCGCCAGCAGTGAAGGGAGGGGTCAGCCCCAGCATTTT	CASSEGRGQPQHF
TRBJ2-4	TRBV6-5	few	NA	TGTGCCAGCAGTTACGGCAGCCCTGAAAACATTCAGTACTTC	CASSYGSPENIQYF
TRBJ1-2	TRBV4-1	medium-sized	NA	TGCGCCAGCAGCCGCGGCAGGGGAAGTGGAGACTATGGCTACACCTTC	CASSRGRGSGDYGYTF
TRBJ2-5	TRBV5-1	few	NA	TGCGCCAGCAGCTTTAGGTCGCCACAAGAGACCCAGTACTTC	CASSFRSPQETQYF
TRBJ1-1	TRBV7-3	NA	NA	TGTGCCAGCAGCTCTACAGGAATGAACACTGAAGCTTTCTTT	CASSSTGMNTEAFF
TRBJ1-2	TRBV30	few	TRBD1	TGTGCCTCCGGGACAGGGGGCGCGTCACTAGCTGGCTACACCTTC	CASGTGGASLAGYTF
TRBJ2-7	TRBV5-1	few	TRBD2	TGCGCCAGCAGCTTGCCCGCCGCTAGCGGAAGTTCCTACGAGCAGTACTTC	CASSLPAASGSSYEQYF
TRBJ2-3	TRBV27	few	NA	TGTGCCAGCAGTTCGACTGTTCTTCGGGATACGCAGTATTTT	CASSSTVLRDTQYF
TRBJ2-3	TRBV24-1	few	NA	TGTGCCACCAGCGACGGACTTAGCGGTGGGTCAGATACGCAGTATTTT	CATSDGLSGGSDTQYF
TRBJ1-3	TRBV30	NA	NA	TGTGCCTACCCGGGAGGGGGAAACACCATATATTTT	CAYPGGGNTIYF
TRBJ2-7	TRBV25-1	NA	TRBD1	TGTGCCAGCAGGGACAGGGCTTCCTACGAGCAGTACTTC	CASRDRASYEQYF
TRBJ1-5	TRBV19	NA	TRBD1	TGTGCCAGTACTCCGACAGGGCCCGGGGATCAGCCCCAGCATTTT	CASTPTGPGDQPQHF
TRBJ1-1	TRBV6-1	few	NA	TGTGCCAGCAGTGAAGCCTCGGGGGGCACTGAAGCTTTCTTT	CASSEASGGTEAFF
TRBJ1-2	TRBV28	NA	NA	TGTGCCAGCAGACAGGCTAACTATGGCTACACCTTC	CASRQANYGYTF
TRBJ1-5	TRBV20-1	few	TRBD1	TGCAGTGCCTCACAGGGGAGTCAGCCCCAGCATTTT	CSASQGSQPQHF
TRBJ2-1	TRBV7-3	few	TRBD1	TGTGCCAGCAGCTCAGACGTACAGGGGGAGCAGTTCTTC	CASSSDVQGEQFF
TRBJ2-3	TRBV6-1	NA	TRBD1	TGTGCCAGCAGCCGACAGGGGAAGAGCGAGGCAGATACGCAGTATTTT	CASSRQGKSEADTQYF
TRBJ1-6	TRBV20-1	few	TRBD1	TGCAGTGCTAGTGCGGGACAGGATAATTCACCCCTCCACTTT	CSASAGQDNSPLHF
TRBJ1-1	TRBV28	few	NA	TGTGCCAGCAACGATCGGGGGAACACTGAAGCTTTCTTT	CASNDRGNTEAFF
TRBJ2-7	TRBV20-1	NA	TRBD2	TGCAGTGTTTCGACTAGCGGGGCCTACGAGCAGTACTTC	CSVSTSGAYEQYF
TRBJ1-4	TRBV27	NA	NA	TGTGCCAGCAGTTTATGGCGGAGTAATGAAAAACTGTTTTTT	CASSLWRSNEKLFF
TRBJ2-2	TRBV19	few	TRBD2	TGTGCCAGTAGTAGCAGACTAGCGGGAGACACCGGGGAGCTGTTTTTT	CASSSRLAGDTGELFF
TRBJ1-1	TRBV12-3/TRBV12-4	few	NA	TGTGCCAGCAGGACCGAACAGGGCGGGACTGAAGCTTTCTTT	CASRTEQGGTEAFF
TRBJ2-7	TRBV5-1	NA	TRBD2	TGCGCCAGCAGCTTGGTTCCGGGACTAGCGTACTACGAGCAGTACTTC	CASSLVPGLAYYEQYF
TRBJ2-1	TRBV5-1	NA	NA	TGCGCCAGCAGTGCTGAACCCGAGAATGAGCAGTTCTTC	CASSAEPENEQFF
TRBJ2-2	TRBV19	few	NA	TGTGCCAGTAGTGACGACGAGTGGCACTCGAACACCGGGGAGCTGTTTTTT	CASSDDEWHSNTGELFF
TRBJ2-3	TRBV10-3	few	NA	TGTGGGGGCGACAGCGAGGGGAGGACAGATACGCAGTATTTT	CGGDSEGRTDTQYF
TRBJ1-2	TRBV29-1	NA	TRBD1	TGCAGCGTTGCCGGACAGGGTGAAGGCTACACCTTC	CSVAGQGEGYTF
TRBJ1-4	TRBV12-3/TRBV12-4	NA	NA	TGTGCCAGCAGTTTAAGGGGAAAACTGTTTTTT	CASSLRGKLFF
TRBJ2-7	TRBV20-1	NA	NA	TGCAGTGCTAGGGACTGGTCCCTGGGGGAGCAGTACTTC	CSARDWSLGEQYF
TRBJ2-1	TRBV24-1	NA	NA	TGTGCCACCAGGACTGGTGTCAACAATGAGCAGTTCTTC	CATRTGVNNEQFF
TRBJ1-2	TRBV5-4	few	TRBD1	TGTGCCAGCAGCTTGGATTGGACAGGGGCCCCCTATGGCTACACCTTC	CASSLDWTGAPYGYTF
TRBJ2-1	TRBV19	NA	TRBD1	TGTGCCAGTAGTATATTACGGACAGGGGACTTTAAGCAGTTCTTC	CASSILRTGDFKQFF
TRBJ2-5	TRBV29-1	few	NA	TGCAGCGTTGAAGCCGGGTTAGGGGAGACCCAGTACTTC	CSVEAGLGETQYF
TRBJ2-2	TRBV5-1	NA	TRBD1	TGCGCCAGCAGCCCATGGACAGGGGGCAACACCGGGGAGCTGTTTTTT	CASSPWTGGNTGELFF